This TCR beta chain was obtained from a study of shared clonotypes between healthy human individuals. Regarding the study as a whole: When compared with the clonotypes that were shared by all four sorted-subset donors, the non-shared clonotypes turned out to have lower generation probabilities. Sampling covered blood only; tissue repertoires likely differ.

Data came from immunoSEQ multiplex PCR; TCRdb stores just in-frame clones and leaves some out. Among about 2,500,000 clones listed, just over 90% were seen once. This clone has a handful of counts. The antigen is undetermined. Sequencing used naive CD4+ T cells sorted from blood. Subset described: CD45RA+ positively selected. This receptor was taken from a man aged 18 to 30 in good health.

CDR3 loop: CASSSPRRGNSPLHF. The CDR3 DNA is TGTGCCAGCAGTTCGCCGCGGAGGGGCAATTCACCCCTCCACTTT. The V call is TRBV27, the J call TRBJ1-6; D might be TRBD1 (5 bases). The germline V and J ends were trimmed by 4 bases and 7 bases, with 14 bases remaining between them. CDR1 is MNHEY, CDR2 SMNVEV, per germline (reference sequence). This CDR3 contains 15 residues.